These T cell receptor beta chains were read from a single sample in a study of T cells in tuberculosis. Sequenced by immunoSEQ multiplex PCR; TCRdb stores in-frame clones only, minus some. The sample gives 25,000 to 35,000 clones, nearly 97% of which show up once; under 2.5% is in the top ten. What was sequenced was PBMCs. The receptor set was obtained from a donor between 10 and 29 years old with latent tuberculosis or without tuberculosis infection. CDR3s include the opening cysteine and the closing phenylalanine or tryptophan. The order of the fields is CDR3 DNA, CDR3 protein, J gene, D gene, V gene, clone size. D genes are given only for firm matches. Clone size, where shown, is once, few, many, or a class for clones that have expanded.

TGTGCCAGCAGCAATAGGGGCAGGGGGCGGGACACTGAAGCTTTCTTT,CASSNRGRGRDTEAFF,TRBJ1-1,NA,TRBV21-1,once
TGTGCCATCAGTGCCAAGAGATGGGACAGGGATGGAGAGCAGTACTTC,CAISAKRWDRDGEQYF,TRBJ2-7,TRBD1,TRBV10-3,NA
TGCGCCAGCAGCCACTCCGTAGCGGGAGAGGTCATAGATACGCAGTATTTT,CASSHSVAGEVIDTQYF,TRBJ2-3,TRBD2,TRBV5-1,NA
TGTGCCAGCAGCTTGAGCCAGGGGACCTACAATGAGCAGTTCTTC,CASSLSQGTYNEQFF,TRBJ2-1,NA,TRBV5-5,NA
TGTGCCAGCAGCTCGAGCCAGAACACCGGGGAGCTGTTTTTT,CASSSSQNTGELFF,TRBJ2-2,NA,TRBV13,NA
TGTGCCAGTAGCGATAGCCACTACTCCTACGAGCAGTACTTC,CASSDSHYSYEQYF,TRBJ2-7,NA,TRBV19,once
TGCAGTGAGACAGCTAATCAGCCCCAGCATTTT,CSETANQPQHF,TRBJ1-5,NA,TRBV20-1,NA
TGTGCCAGCACCCGGGACAGAGATGAAAAACTGTTTTTT,CASTRDRDEKLFF,TRBJ1-4,TRBD1,TRBV6-1,NA
TGTGCCAGCAGCTTTTCCTCGGGATCGGGCGCTGAAGCTTTCTTT,CASSFSSGSGAEAFF,TRBJ1-1,NA,TRBV5-5,NA
TGTGCCAGCAGCGATATGGGGCACCGCACCGGGGAGCTGTTTTTT,CASSDMGHRTGELFF,TRBJ2-2,NA,TRBV5-4,NA
TGTGCCAGCAGCTCGATATCGGTTTCGGGGGAGCTGTTTTTT,CASSSISVSGELFF,TRBJ2-2,NA,TRBV4-2,NA
TGTGCCAGCAGCCCTGTCCTCTACAATGAGCAGTTCTTC,CASSPVLYNEQFF,TRBJ2-1,NA,TRBV11-1,NA
TGTGCCAGCAGCACCCCCTCGGACACCGGGGAGCTGTTTTTT,CASSTPSDTGELFF,TRBJ2-2,NA,TRBV13,NA
TGTGCCAGCAGCCCTCCGGGACAGGGGGACAATACGCAGTATTTT,CASSPPGQGDNTQYF,TRBJ2-3,TRBD1,TRBV7-3,NA
TGTGCCAGCGGCTTGTGGGGCGCAGATACGCAGTATTTT,CASGLWGADTQYF,TRBJ2-3,NA,TRBV27,NA
TGTGCCAGCAGCTCCCATTTGGATACGCAGTATTTT,CASSSHLDTQYF,TRBJ2-3,NA,TRBV7-2,NA
TGTGCCAGCAGACAGGGAGGGGAAGATACGCAGTATTTT,CASRQGGEDTQYF,TRBJ2-3,NA,TRBV5-4,NA
TGCGCCAGCAGTGAGTCAGGGGTTTCACCGAACACCGGGGAGCTGTTTTTT,CASSESGVSPNTGELFF,TRBJ2-2,NA,TRBV10-2,NA
TGTGCCAGCTCGTTGACAGGGAACACTGAAGCTTTCTTT,CASSLTGNTEAFF,TRBJ1-1,NA,TRBV18,NA
TGTGCCAGCAGTCCCAGGGGGGTCTGGGACGAGCAGTACTTC,CASSPRGVWDEQYF,TRBJ2-7,NA,TRBV6-5,NA
TGTGCCAGCAGCTTCAGGGATACGCAGTATTTT,CASSFRDTQYF,TRBJ2-3,NA,TRBV7-2,NA
TGTGCCAGAAGCCCCCGACAGGGGGCTAACTATGGCTACACCTTC,CARSPRQGANYGYTF,TRBJ1-2,TRBD1,TRBV5-3,NA